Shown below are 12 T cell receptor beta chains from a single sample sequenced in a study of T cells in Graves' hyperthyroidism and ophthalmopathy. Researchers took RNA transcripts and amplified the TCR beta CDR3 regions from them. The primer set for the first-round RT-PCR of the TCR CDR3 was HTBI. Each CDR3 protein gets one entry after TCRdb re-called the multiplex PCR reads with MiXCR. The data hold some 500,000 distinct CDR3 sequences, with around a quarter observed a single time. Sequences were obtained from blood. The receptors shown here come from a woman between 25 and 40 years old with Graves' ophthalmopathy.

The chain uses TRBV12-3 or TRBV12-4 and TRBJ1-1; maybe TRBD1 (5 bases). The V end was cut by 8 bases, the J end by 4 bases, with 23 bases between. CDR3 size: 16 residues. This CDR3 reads CASEPVRAGAGTEAFF. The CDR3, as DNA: TGTGCCAGCGAACCCGTCCGTGCTGGGGCGGGCACTGAAGCTTTCTTT.

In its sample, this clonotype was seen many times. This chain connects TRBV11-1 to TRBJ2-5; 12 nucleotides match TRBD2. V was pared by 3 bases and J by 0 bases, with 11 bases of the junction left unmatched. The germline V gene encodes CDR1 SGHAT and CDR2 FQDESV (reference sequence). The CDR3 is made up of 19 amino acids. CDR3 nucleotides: TGTGCCAGCAGCTTTAAAGGACTAGCGGGGCCCGTTTACCAAGAGACCCAGTACTTC. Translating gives CASSFKGLAGPVYQETQYF.

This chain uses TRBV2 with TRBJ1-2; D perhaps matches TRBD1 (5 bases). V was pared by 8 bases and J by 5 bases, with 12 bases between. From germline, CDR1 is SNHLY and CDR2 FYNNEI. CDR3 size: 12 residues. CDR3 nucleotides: TGTGCCAGCTCCGGGGCCCGATATGGCTACACCTTC. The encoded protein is CASSGARYGYTF.

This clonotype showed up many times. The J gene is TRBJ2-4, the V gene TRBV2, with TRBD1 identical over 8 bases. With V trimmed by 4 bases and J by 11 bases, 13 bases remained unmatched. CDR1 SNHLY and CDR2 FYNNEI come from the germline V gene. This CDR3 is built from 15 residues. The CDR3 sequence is CASSGSRDRSFVQYF. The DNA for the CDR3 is TGTGCCAGCAGTGGTAGTCGGGACAGGAGTTTCGTTCAGTACTTC.

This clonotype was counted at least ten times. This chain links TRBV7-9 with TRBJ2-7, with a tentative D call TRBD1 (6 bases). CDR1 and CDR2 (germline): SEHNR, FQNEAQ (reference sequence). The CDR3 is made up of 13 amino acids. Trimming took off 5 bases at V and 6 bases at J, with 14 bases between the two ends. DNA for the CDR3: TGTGCCAGCAGCCAAAGGCAGGGGCGCGAGCAGTACTTC. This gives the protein CASSQRQGREQYF.

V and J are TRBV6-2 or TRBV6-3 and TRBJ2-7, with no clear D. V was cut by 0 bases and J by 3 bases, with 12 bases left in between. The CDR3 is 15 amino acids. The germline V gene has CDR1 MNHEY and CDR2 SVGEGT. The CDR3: CASSYSWGSNYEQYF. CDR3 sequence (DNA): TGTGCCAGCAGTTACTCTTGGGGATCGAACTACGAGCAGTACTTC.

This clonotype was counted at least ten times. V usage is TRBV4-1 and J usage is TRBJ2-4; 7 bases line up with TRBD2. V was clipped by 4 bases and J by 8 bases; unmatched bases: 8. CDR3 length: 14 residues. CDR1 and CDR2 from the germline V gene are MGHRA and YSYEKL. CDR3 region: CASSPIGLEHIQYF. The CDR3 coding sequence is TGCGCCAGCAGCCCAATCGGACTAGAGCACATTCAGTACTTC.

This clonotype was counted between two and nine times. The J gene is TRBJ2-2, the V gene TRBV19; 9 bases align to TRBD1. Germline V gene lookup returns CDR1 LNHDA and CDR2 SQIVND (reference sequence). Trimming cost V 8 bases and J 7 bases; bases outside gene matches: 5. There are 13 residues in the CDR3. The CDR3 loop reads CASVGQGHGELFF. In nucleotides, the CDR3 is TGTGCCAGTGTGGGACAGGGTCACGGGGAGCTGTTTTTT.

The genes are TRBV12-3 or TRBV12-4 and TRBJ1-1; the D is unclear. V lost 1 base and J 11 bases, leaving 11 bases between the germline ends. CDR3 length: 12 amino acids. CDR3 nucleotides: TGTGCCAGCAGTTTAGGGTATTCGACGGCTTTCTTT. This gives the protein CASSLGYSTAFF.

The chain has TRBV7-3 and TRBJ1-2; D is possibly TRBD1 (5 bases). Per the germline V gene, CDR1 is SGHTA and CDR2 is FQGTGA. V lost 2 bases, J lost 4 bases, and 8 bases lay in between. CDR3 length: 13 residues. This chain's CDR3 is CASSLGAAYGYTF. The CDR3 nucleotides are TGTGCCAGCAGCTTAGGGGCAGCCTATGGCTACACCTTC.

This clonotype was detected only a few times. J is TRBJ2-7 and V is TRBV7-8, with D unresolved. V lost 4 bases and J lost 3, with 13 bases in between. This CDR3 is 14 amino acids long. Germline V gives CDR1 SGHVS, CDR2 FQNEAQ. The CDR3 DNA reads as TGTGCCAGCAGCTCCGATAGTGCTAGCTACGAGCAGTACTTC. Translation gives CASSSDSASYEQYF.

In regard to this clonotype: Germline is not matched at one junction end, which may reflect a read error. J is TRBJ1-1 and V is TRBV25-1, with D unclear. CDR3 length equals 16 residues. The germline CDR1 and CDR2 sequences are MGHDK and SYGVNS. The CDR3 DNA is TGTGTCAGCTGTGAGGACGCAAGGAACTCGAACACTGAAGCTTTCTTT. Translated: CVSCEDARNSNTEAFF.